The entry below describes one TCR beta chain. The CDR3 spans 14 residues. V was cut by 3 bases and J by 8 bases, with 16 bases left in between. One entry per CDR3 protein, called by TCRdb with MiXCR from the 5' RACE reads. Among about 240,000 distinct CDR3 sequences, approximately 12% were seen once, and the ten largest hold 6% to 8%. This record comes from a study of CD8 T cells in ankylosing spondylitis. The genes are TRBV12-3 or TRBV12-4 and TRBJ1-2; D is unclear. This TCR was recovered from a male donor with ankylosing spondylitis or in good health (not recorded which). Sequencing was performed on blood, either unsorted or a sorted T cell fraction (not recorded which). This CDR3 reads CASSFGRRTGGYTF. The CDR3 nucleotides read TGTGCCAGCAGTTTCGGACGACGGACGGGGGGCTACACCTTC.